A single TCR beta chain is shown here with its context. Its antigen is not identified. Treatment reported: approximately 11-day PBMC culture with coronavirus spike peptide pools or control peptides (ViraFEST assay). ViraFEST used peptide pools to expand antigen-specific T cells, then sequenced TCRs. Cultured CD4+ T-cell DNA underwent Oncomine TCR Beta short-read sequencing. The authors extracted genomic DNA from cultured CD4+ T cells. A single record per CDR3 protein comes from TCRdb applying MiXCR to the PCR reads. The repertoire holds roughly 13,000 distinct CDR3 sequences, with less than 80% as singletons. This sample is part of a study of vaccination and CD4 T cells after COVID-19. Overall study: Timing of post-vaccine sample collection was a median about 70 days after dose two, with a range of 14 to 241. Researchers treated cells with overlapping spike peptides taken from SARS-CoV-2, HCoV-NL63, HCoV-OC43 and HCoV-229E.

Sequencing input: CD4+ T cells from blood, cultured in vitro. This receptor was taken from a human donor who had recovered from COVID-19.

The CDR3 DNA reads as TGCGCCAGCAGTGAGTCGAAGGGGCAGGGTACTGAAGCTTTCTTT. Amino acids: CASSESKGQGTEAFF. The chain is built from TRBV10-1 and TRBJ1-1; D is perhaps TRBD1 (5 bases). V was pared by 0 bases and J by 5 bases, with 13 bases between. The CDR3 extends over 15 amino acids. The germline V gene has CDR1 WNHNN and CDR2 SYGVQD (reference sequence).